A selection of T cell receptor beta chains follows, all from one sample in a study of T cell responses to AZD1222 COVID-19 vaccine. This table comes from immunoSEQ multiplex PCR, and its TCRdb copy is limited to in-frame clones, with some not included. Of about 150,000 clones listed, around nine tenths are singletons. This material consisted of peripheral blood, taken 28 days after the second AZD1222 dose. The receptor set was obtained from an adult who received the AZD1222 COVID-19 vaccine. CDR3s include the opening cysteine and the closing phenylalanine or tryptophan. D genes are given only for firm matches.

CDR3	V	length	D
CASSEEGAGANVLTF	TRBV6-1	15	NA
CASSRTNRNQPQHF	TRBV6-6	14	NA
CASSEAGNRYNSPLHF	TRBV9	16	NA
CASSKQGINQPQHF	TRBV5-6	14	NA
CASRHPGRKQETQYF	TRBV11-2	15	NA
CASSFSVESNQPQHF	TRBV7-8	15	NA
CASSIQETQYF	TRBV12-3/TRBV12-4	11	NA
CASSSHTDTQYF	TRBV7-6	12	NA
CASGDSGLAGITGELFF	TRBV5-1	17	TRBD2
CASSPPGTDRSNQPQHF	TRBV18	17	TRBD1
CASSLGDTATYEQYF	TRBV3-1/TRBV3-2	15	NA
CASSIVPNTEAFF	TRBV19	13	NA
CASSRQGLQRTGVTNNEQFF	TRBV6-6	20	NA
CASGKFNTGELFF	TRBV5-4	13	NA
CASRRMGQSFNEKLFF	TRBV5-1	16	TRBD1
CAWRQTSGSHEQYF	TRBV30	14	TRBD2
CASSFRDRESGYTF	TRBV5-6	14	TRBD1
CASSYRTGGHQPQHF	TRBV6-5	15	TRBD1
CASSSLEGPFYSGNTIYF	TRBV5-5	18	NA
CASSFRSTRGLRTGELFF	TRBV5-1	18	TRBD1
CASCLAGGPADTQYF	TRBV5-1	15	TRBD2
CASSLARLAGGNEQFF	TRBV7-2	16	TRBD2
CASSLEQGRYNSPLHF	TRBV5-6	16	NA
CASSLAIQGVNTEAFF	TRBV5-1	16	TRBD1
CATTMGRVSSYNEQFF	TRBV15	16	NA
CASAGGPNEQFF	TRBV6-5	12	TRBD2
CASSSGSRGSSPLHF	TRBV11-2	15	NA
CASSLNLGAAGSGANVLTF	TRBV7-3	19	NA
CASSGHRAFNEKLFF	TRBV25-1	15	NA
CASSSKGGAGTEAFF	TRBV7-6	15	NA
CASSLQGDPYEQYF	TRBV27	14	TRBD1
CASRWGVYGYTF	TRBV2	12	NA
CASSLEAQGSSPLHF	TRBV5-1	15	NA
CASSPPLGAEAFF	TRBV18	13	NA
CASSRTLNLDRVRYEQYF	TRBV21-1	18	NA
CASSSWYNQPQHF	TRBV28	13	NA
CASSLFGGFEAFF	TRBV5-4	13	NA
CASSSRDRYYNEQFF	TRBV7-8	15	TRBD1
CASSWTGTRGYTF	TRBV12-3/TRBV12-4	13	TRBD1
CASSLFLSSSYEQYF	TRBV11-1	15	NA
CASSQDLAGSNYGYTF	TRBV4-2	16	NA
CASSPNLDTQYF	TRBV7-3	12	NA
CASSLEAGARDTEAFF	TRBV5-1	16	NA
CASSQAPIGLAEQETQYF	TRBV3-1/TRBV3-2	18	TRBD2
CASSLRSVAGQNTGELFF	TRBV7-3	18	TRBD2
CASSIDGSKYEAFF	TRBV19	14	NA
CASGGGELNIQYF	TRBV5-1	13	NA
CASSSGSPYDYTF	TRBV12-3/TRBV12-4	13	NA
CASSPEARRNEQFF	TRBV27	14	NA
CASGFWSYNEQFF	TRBV5-1	13	NA
CASRDLQGQNTEAFF	TRBV27	15	NA
CASSPSQGIEQYF	TRBV5-1	13	NA
CASSQGLAGANTGELFF	TRBV5-4	17	TRBD2
CASIGASGSYEQYF	TRBV28	14	TRBD2
CASSYRGVGWGEQYF	TRBV6-6	15	NA
CASSEFGLAVYEQYF	TRBV2	15	TRBD2
CASSIQGGQPQHF	TRBV7-9	13	TRBD1